This TCR beta chain appears in the sequencing data of a study of T cells in Graves' hyperthyroidism and ophthalmopathy. Amplification of TCR beta CDR3 regions was performed using RNA transcripts as template. The HTBI primer set drove a first-round RT-PCR of the TCR CDR3. TCRdb reprocessed the multiplex PCR reads with MiXCR, giving one entry per CDR3 protein. The sample includes fewer than 650,000 distinct CDR3 sequences, over 45% of them seen just once. This clonotype appeared many times. What it binds is unknown. The V gene lost 0 bases and the J gene lost 2 bases, with 10 bases spanning the gap. Looked up from germline, CDR1 is MGHRA and CDR2 is YSYEKL. The CDR3 sequence is 15 residues long. General study points: Ophthalmopathy onset followed model prediction by a median roughly 6.5 months.

Sequenced material: peripheral blood or thyroid tissue (not recorded which). This clonotype was obtained from an adult woman with Graves' disease, either hyperthyroidism or ophthalmopathy (not recorded which). The chain combines TRBV4-1 with TRBJ1-1; D gene unclear. The DNA for the CDR3 is TGCGCCAGCAGCCAAGATCCCCGGGCTAACACTGAAGCTTTCTTT. Its translation: CASSQDPRANTEAFF.